This record concerns one T cell receptor (beta chain) sequence. The target antigen is unknown. Data came from immunoSEQ multiplex PCR; TCRdb stores just in-frame clones and leaves some out. The sample lists roughly 48,000 clones, 70% to 90% occurring once. The sample belongs to a study of T cell responses to AZD1222 COVID-19 vaccine. Study findings and constraints: Two AZD1222 doses significantly raised spike-specific TCR breadth and depth over controls.

The source material was peripheral blood, sampled 28 days after the second AZD1222 dose. This receptor was obtained from an adult who received the AZD1222 COVID-19 vaccine.

CDR3 coding DNA: TGTGCCAGCAGCCCTACGGGGACAGGGGAAATTATCGGTGGAAACACCATATATTTT. Protein: CASSPTGTGEIIGGNTIYF. This sequence joins TRBV7-6 and TRBJ1-3; 10 positions match TRBD1. Germline V gene lookup returns CDR1 SGHVS and CDR2 FNYEAQ. This CDR3 comprises 19 residues. J gave up 3 bases and V 5 bases, and 16 bases lay outside the gene matches.